What follows are 31 T cell receptor beta chains derived from one specimen sequenced in a study of regulatory T cells in long-lasting Graves disease. iRepertoire HTBI primers and Arm-PCR of CDR3 regions built TCR beta libraries. Using its own MiXCR run on the multiplex PCR reads, TCRdb lists one record per CDR3 protein. The table has about 540,000 distinct CDR3 sequences, roughly 13% seen once. Documented time point: newly diagnosed GD, antithyroid drugs for less than 3 months. Preparation of the TCR library used RNA extracted from PBMCs. This sample was shared with a second study, whose subject was T cells in Graves' hyperthyroidism and ophthalmopathy.

Sequenced material: peripheral blood mononuclear cells (PBMCs), taken at new diagnosis, from a patient treated with antithyroid drugs. These receptors came from a man aged 25-45 years with Graves disease.

This clonotype occurred many times. This chain connects TRBV5-1 to TRBJ2-7; D is perhaps TRBD2 (6 bases). Germline CDR1 reads SGHRS; CDR2 reads YFSETQ. The CDR3 totals 12 residues. V lost 5 bases to trimming and J lost 3 bases, with 9 bases between them. Written as DNA, the CDR3 is TGCGCCAGCAGTCGGGACTTCTACGAGCAGTACTTC. Its protein is CASSRDFYEQYF.

This clonotype was detected only a few times. The chain recombines TRBV19 with TRBJ1-1; 7 nucleotides line up with TRBD1. The CDR3 sequence is 12 residues long. Germline V gene lookup returns CDR1 LNHDA and CDR2 SQIVND (reference sequence). The V and J ends lost 6 bases and 10 bases, in that order; junction bases with no gene match: 8. This CDR3 is CASRLRTGRAFF. The CDR3 nucleotides are TGTGCCAGTAGACTCCGGACAGGCCGAGCTTTCTTT. Supplemented by reference TRBV19 and TRBJ1-1, the full variable domain reads DGGITQSPKYLFRKEGQNVTLSCEQNLNHDAMYWYRQDPGQGLRLIYYSQIVNDFQKGDIAEGYSVSREKKESFPLTVTSAQKNPTAFYLCASRLRTGRAFFGQGTRLTVV.

The chain couples TRBV5-1 to TRBJ1-2, with D maybe TRBD1 (6 bases). Trimming left V 4 bases short and J 4 bases short, with 20 bases between. CDR1 and CDR2 from the germline V gene are SGHRS and YFSETQ. The length of the CDR3 is 16 residues. CDR3 sequence: CASSSIGTYNSYGYTF. The CDR3 nucleotides are TGCGCCAGCAGCAGCATAGGGACATACAATTCCTATGGCTACACCTTC.

This clonotype was counted ten times or more. The rearrangement links TRBV3-1 to TRBJ1-1; TRBD1 might be the D (6 bases). Trimming left V 1 base short and J 10 bases short, with 16 bases between. This CDR3 spans 14 amino acids. Germline CDR1 and CDR2: LGHDT and YNNKEL (reference sequence). The CDR3 sequence: CASSQVTGELGAFF. For the CDR3, the DNA is TGTGCCAGCAGCCAAGTGACAGGAGAGCTTGGAGCTTTCTTT. Full variable domain (outside the CDR3, taken from reference TRBV3-1 and TRBJ1-1): DTAVSQTPKYLVTQMGNDKSIKCEQNLGHDTMYWYKQDSKKFLKIMFSYNNKELIINETVPNRFSPKSPDKAHLNLHINSLELGDSAVYFCASSQVTGELGAFFGQGTRLTVV.

This clonotype was seen only a few times. The chain is built from TRBV20-1 and TRBJ2-1; 8 bases agree with TRBD2. This CDR3 comprises 13 residues. V was clipped by 6 bases and J by 12 bases; unmatched bases: 13. The V gene's germline CDR1 is DFQATT and CDR2 SNEGSKA (reference sequence). The CDR3 sequence: CSARSGGDQGQFF. In nucleotides, the CDR3 is TGCAGTGCGAGAAGCGGGGGTGATCAGGGGCAGTTCTTC.

This clonotype showed up many times. The chain uses TRBV15 and TRBJ1-2; TRBD1 is a possible D gene (5 bases). The germline gives CDR1 LNHNV, CDR2 YYDKDF (reference sequence). The V gene lost 1 base and the J gene lost 5 bases, with 17 bases spanning the gap. CDR3 length equals 16 residues. The CDR3 DNA reads as TGTGCCACCAGCAGAGCCCCAACCGAGACAGATTATGGCTACACCTTC. It encodes CATSRAPTETDYGYTF. Complete variable domain (other parts from reference TRBV15 and TRBJ1-2): DAMVIQNPRYQVTQFGKPVTLSCSQTLNHNVMYWYQQKSSQAPKLLFHYYDKDFNNEADTPDNFQSRRPNTSFCFLDIRSPGLGDTAMYLCATSRAPTETDYGYTFGSGTRLTVV.

In this sample, this clonotype turned up many times. The chain employs TRBV24-1 and TRBJ2-7; D not resolved. The germline V gene encodes CDR1 KGHDR and CDR2 SFDVKD. The CDR3 covers 12 residues. V was pared by 3 bases and J by 3 bases, with 5 bases between. The CDR3 sequence: CATSDKSYEQYF. CDR3 coding DNA: TGTGCCACCAGTGATAAGAGCTACGAGCAGTACTTC.

The chain carries TRBV20-1 and TRBJ2-1; a possible D gene is TRBD2 (6 bases). The CDR3 length is 12 residues. Trimming cost V 5 bases and J 4 bases, with 9 bases left between them. Germline CDR1 is DFQATT and CDR2 is SNEGSKA (reference sequence). This chain's CDR3 is CSALGLYNEQFF. The CDR3 nucleotides are TGCAGTGCTTTGGGACTTTACAATGAGCAGTTCTTC.

This clonotype was seen a few times. The chain combines TRBV12-3 or TRBV12-4 with TRBJ2-5, with D possibly matching TRBD1 (6 bases). The CDR3 consists of 14 residues. Trimming removed 5 bases from V and 2 bases from J, with 12 bases in between. The CDR3 DNA reads as TGTGCCAGCAGTCCCCTACAGGGTCAAGAGACCCAGTACTTC. Amino acid sequence: CASSPLQGQETQYF.

The chain uses TRBV14 and TRBJ2-3; 7 bases align to TRBD2. The V and J ends lost 5 bases and 0 bases, in that order; junction bases with no gene match: 5. From germline, CDR1 is SGHDN and CDR2 FVKESK. The CDR3 runs 15 residues. The CDR3 DNA sequence: TGTGCCAGCAGCTTTGGACTAGTTAGCACAGATACGCAGTATTTT. Its translation is CASSFGLVSTDTQYF.

V usage is TRBV20-1 and J usage is TRBJ2-3, with D possibly TRBD2 on 6 matching bases. Germline lookup yields CDR1 DFQATT and CDR2 SNEGSKA (reference sequence). There are 17 residues in the CDR3. The germline V and J ends were trimmed by 3 bases and 2 bases, with 21 bases remaining between them. The CDR3 DNA reads TGCAGTGCTAGTAGCCCCTTAGCGGTCGAAATCACAGATACGCAGTATTTT. Encoded protein: CSASSPLAVEITDTQYF.

The sample holds a few counts of this clonotype. V is TRBV30 and J is TRBJ2-3, with D maybe TRBD2 (6 bases). Germline CDR1 and CDR2: GTSNPN and SVGIG (reference sequence). This CDR3 region has 14 residues. V lost 0 bases and J 2 bases, leaving 9 bases between the germline ends. The CDR3 sequence is CAWSVASDTDTQYF. The CDR3 bases are TGTGCCTGGAGTGTAGCTAGCGACACAGATACGCAGTATTTT.

This clonotype was observed a few times. The genes are TRBV5-6 and TRBJ1-2; possible D gene TRBD1, 5 bases. V lost 5 bases to trimming and J lost 5 bases, with 13 bases between them. The CDR3 contains 13 residues. From germline, CDR1 is SGHDT and CDR2 YYEEEE. The CDR3 region has the DNA TGTGCCAGCAGGGGGGACGGTTTATATGGCTACACCTTC. It is translated as CASRGDGLYGYTF.

Many counts were recorded for this clonotype. The genes are TRBV7-9 and TRBJ2-5; 7 bases line up with TRBD2. CDR3 length: 15 amino acids. From germline, CDR1 is SEHNR and CDR2 FQNEAQ (reference sequence). V trimming: 3 bases; J trimming: 3 bases; junction bases outside the gene matches: 7. The CDR3 loop reads CASSLRQGGKETQYF. In DNA, the CDR3 is TGTGCCAGCAGCTTGCGGCAGGGAGGGAAAGAGACCCAGTACTTC.

This clonotype was detected many times. The genes are TRBV29-1 and TRBJ1-5; D is possibly TRBD1 (6 bases). CDR1 and CDR2 (germline): SQVTM, ANQGSEA. V was trimmed by 3 bases and J by 1 base, leaving 25 bases between them. There are 19 residues in the CDR3. DNA of the CDR3: TGCAGCGTTGAGCCCCATAGGAGAAGGGGGGCAGGCAGCAATCAGCCCCAGCATTTT. Translation: CSVEPHRRRGAGSNQPQHF. Supplemented by reference TRBV29-1 and TRBJ1-5, the full variable domain reads SAVISQKPSRDICQRGTSLTIQCQVDSQVTMMFWYRQQPGQSLTLIATANQGSEATYESGFVIDKFPISRPNLTFSTLTVSNMSPEDSSIYLCSVEPHRRRGAGSNQPQHFGDGTRLSIL.

This clonotype was detected ten times or more. V and J are TRBV7-2 and TRBJ1-1; no reliable D call. The CDR3 is 14 amino acids. Deletions cut 1 base from V and 1 base from J, with 7 bases between. Germline CDR1 is SGHTA and CDR2 is FQGNSA. CDR3 amino acids: CASSLVGANTEAFF. The CDR3 DNA follows: TGTGCCAGCAGCTTAGTGGGAGCGAACACTGAAGCTTTCTTT. Filled out from reference TRBV7-2 and TRBJ1-1, the complete variable domain reads GAGVSQSPSNKVTEKGKDVELRCDPISGHTALYWYRQSLGQGLEFLIYFQGNSAPDKSGLPSDRFSAERTGGSVSTLTIQRTQQEDSAVYLCASSLVGANTEAFFGQGTRLTVV.

In its sample, this clonotype was seen many times. The chain couples TRBV11-3 to TRBJ2-3; TRBD2 matches 11 bases. In germline, CDR1 is SGHNT, CDR2 YENEEA. The CDR3 covers 15 residues. The ends lost 5 bases at V and 3 bases at J; junction bases unmatched: 4. The CDR3 protein is CASSTTSGNTDTQYF. CDR3 bases: TGTGCCAGCAGCACGACTAGCGGGAATACAGATACGCAGTATTTT. The full variable domain, rest sourced from reference TRBV11-3 and TRBJ2-3, is EAGVVQSPRYKIIEKKQPVAFWCNPISGHNTLYWYLQNLGQGPELLIRYENEEAVDDSQLPKDRFSAERLKGVDSTLKIQPAELGDSAVYLCASSTTSGNTDTQYFGPGTRLTVL.

This clonotype was counted at least ten times. V and J are TRBV12-3 or TRBV12-4 and TRBJ2-4; D uncertain. The CDR3 extends over 15 amino acids. V lost 7 bases, J lost 0 bases, and 13 bases lay in between. CDR3 residues: CASTPPLVAKNIQYF. CDR3 in DNA: TGTGCCAGCACCCCGCCACTCGTAGCCAAAAACATTCAGTACTTC.

There are many counts of this clonotype. This sequence joins TRBV5-1 and TRBJ2-3; 12 positions agree with TRBD2. Germline V lookup: CDR1 SGHRS, CDR2 YFSETQ. Losses at the gene ends were 4 bases for V and 6 bases for J; bases not matched to a gene: 9. This CDR3 spans 16 amino acids. CDR3 protein: CASSQGLAGLGDTQYF. Written as DNA, the CDR3 is TGCGCCAGCAGCCAGGGACTAGCGGGCCTCGGGGATACGCAGTATTTT.

This clonotype was picked up many times. The genes are TRBV12-3 or TRBV12-4 and TRBJ2-5; D may be TRBD2 (6 bases). This CDR3 is built from 15 residues. Trimming shortened V by 0 bases and J by 5 bases, and 13 bases separated the two germline ends. In DNA form, the CDR3 reads TGTGCCAGCAGTTTAGCCCCCAGGGCGGGGGAGACCCAGTACTTC. This codes for CASSLAPRAGETQYF.

V is TRBV9 and J is TRBJ2-2; D unresolved. The CDR3 has 16 residues. The V gene lost 3 bases and the J gene lost 0 bases, with 12 bases spanning the gap. The germline gives CDR1 SGDLS, CDR2 YYNGEE. The CDR3 region is CASSAWSASNTGELFF. In DNA, the CDR3 is TGTGCCAGCAGCGCATGGAGCGCCTCGAACACCGGGGAGCTGTTTTTT.

The V and J genes are TRBV30 and TRBJ2-7, with TRBD2 identical over 13 bases. Germline CDR1 reads GTSNPN; CDR2 reads SVGIG (reference sequence). The V segment lost 3 bases and the J segment 5 bases; nucleotides outside the gene matches: 10. The CDR3 contains 16 residues. The CDR3: CAWRGRLAGGFNEQYF. The CDR3 region has the DNA TGTGCCTGGAGGGGTAGACTAGCGGGAGGATTCAACGAGCAGTACTTC.

This clonotype has more than one count but fewer than ten. The genes are TRBV5-1 and TRBJ1-2, with TRBD1 identical over 9 bases. The V gene's germline CDR1 is SGHRS and CDR2 YFSETQ. The CDR3 is 17 amino acids. J was trimmed by 2 bases and V by 5 bases; bases with no gene match: 13. CDR3 amino acids: CASSARDRAPRNYGYTF. For the CDR3, the DNA is TGCGCCAGCAGTGCCCGGGACAGGGCCCCAAGGAACTATGGCTACACCTTC.

This clonotype was seen a few times. The chain recombines TRBV10-3 with TRBJ1-2; D unresolved. CDR3 length: 13 amino acids. Trimming took off 3 bases at V and 4 bases at J, with 9 bases between the two ends. Germline CDR1 ENHRY, CDR2 SYGVKD. The CDR3 spells CAISDGPFYGYTF. CDR3 bases: TGTGCCATCAGTGACGGGCCTTTCTATGGCTACACCTTC.

This clonotype was counted at least ten times. V is TRBV12-5 and J is TRBJ1-2, with D possibly TRBD1 on 5 matching bases. Trimming left V 6 bases short and J 8 bases short, with 13 bases between. This CDR3 contains 12 residues. Germline CDR1 is LGHNT and CDR2 is FRNRAP. This CDR3 is CASGYAWGGYTF. The CDR3 DNA follows: TGTGCTAGTGGGTATGCGTGGGGCGGCTACACCTTC.

The V call is TRBV5-5, the J call TRBJ2-7, with TRBD1 identical over 10 bases. V shed 5 bases, J shed 6 bases, and the junction held 11 bases outside the gene matches. Germline V lookup: CDR1 SGHKS, CDR2 YYEKEE (reference sequence). This CDR3 region has 15 residues. CDR3 sequence (DNA): TGTGCCAGCAGTAGAGACCGGGACAGGGGAAGCGAGCAGTACTTC. It codes for CASSRDRDRGSEQYF.

This clonotype was counted a few times. The CDR3 sequence: CSAMRDRYEQYF. For the CDR3, the DNA is TGCAGTGCTATGAGGGACCGGTACGAGCAGTACTTC. The V gene is TRBV20-1, the J gene TRBJ2-7, with D perhaps given as TRBD1 or TRBD2 (5 bases each). Trimming stripped 4 bases from V and 4 bases from J, with 11 bases between. Looked up from germline, CDR1 is DFQATT and CDR2 is SNEGSKA (reference sequence). CDR3 size: 12 residues.

The chain has TRBV6-1 and TRBJ2-7; D call uncertain. CDR3 length: 15 residues. CDR1 is MNHNS, CDR2 SASEGT, per germline. V lost 5 bases and J lost 4, with 18 bases in between. As DNA, the CDR3 is TGTGCCAGCAGTCCAAACGCGCTTTCAGAATACGAGCAGTACTTC. As protein: CASSPNALSEYEQYF.

This clonotype appeared many times. The chain couples TRBV11-2 to TRBJ2-1, with 9 bases aligning to TRBD2. V gave up 5 bases and J gave up 10 bases; unmatched junction bases: 6. This CDR3 is 13 amino acids long. The germline CDR1 and CDR2 sequences are SGHAT and FQNNGV. CDR3 loop: CASSVGLAREQFF. DNA for the CDR3: TGTGCCAGCAGCGTGGGACTAGCTCGCGAGCAGTTCTTC.

V is TRBV20-1 and J is TRBJ2-3, with 11 positions matching TRBD2. V gave up 0 bases and J gave up 2 bases; unmatched junction bases: 10. The CDR3 has 18 residues. Germline CDR1 reads DFQATT; CDR2 reads SNEGSKA (reference sequence). The CDR3 nucleotides read TGCAGTGCTAGAGACCCCATTGGACTAGCGGGCGTCACAGATACGCAGTATTTT. Its translation is CSARDPIGLAGVTDTQYF.

There are many counts of this clonotype. The gene calls are TRBV10-3 and TRBJ2-2, with 9 bases aligning to TRBD1. Germline-derived CDR1 and CDR2 are ENHRY and SYGVKD. With V trimmed by 7 bases and J by 5 bases, 5 bases remained unmatched. The CDR3 covers 14 residues. Here the CDR3 reads CAITGTGLTGELFF. The CDR3 region has the DNA TGTGCCATCACCGGGACAGGGCTGACCGGGGAGCTGTTTTTT.